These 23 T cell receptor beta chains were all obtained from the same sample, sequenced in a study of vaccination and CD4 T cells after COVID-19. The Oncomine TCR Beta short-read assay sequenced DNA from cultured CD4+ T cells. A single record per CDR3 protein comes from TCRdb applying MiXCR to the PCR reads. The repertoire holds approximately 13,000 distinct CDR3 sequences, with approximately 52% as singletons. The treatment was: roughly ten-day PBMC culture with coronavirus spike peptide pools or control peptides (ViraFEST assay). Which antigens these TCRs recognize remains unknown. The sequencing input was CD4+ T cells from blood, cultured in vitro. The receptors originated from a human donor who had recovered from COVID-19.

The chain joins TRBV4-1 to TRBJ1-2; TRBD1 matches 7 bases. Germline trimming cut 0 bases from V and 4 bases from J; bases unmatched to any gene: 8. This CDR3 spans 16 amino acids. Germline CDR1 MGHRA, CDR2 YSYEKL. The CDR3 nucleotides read TGCGCCAGCAGCCAAGAGGTGTCAGGGGGAGGCTATGGCTACACCTTC. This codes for CASSQEVSGGGYGYTF.

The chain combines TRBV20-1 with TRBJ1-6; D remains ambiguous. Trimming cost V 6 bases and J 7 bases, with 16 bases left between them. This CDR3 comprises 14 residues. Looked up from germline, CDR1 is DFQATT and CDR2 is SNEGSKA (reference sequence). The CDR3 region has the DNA TGCAGTGCCCTGGATTGGAACTTCAATTCACCCCTCCACTTT. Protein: CSALDWNFNSPLHF.

The CDR3 DNA is TGTGCCAGCAGCTTAGATCATGGGGGTGTGGCTGGCTACACCTTC. Amino acids: CASSLDHGGVAGYTF. The chain recombines TRBV11-2 with TRBJ1-2; a possible D gene is TRBD1 (5 bases). V was shortened by 0 bases and J by 7 bases, with 15 bases between the two germline ends. This CDR3 spans 15 amino acids. The germline V gene has CDR1 SGHAT and CDR2 FQNNGV.

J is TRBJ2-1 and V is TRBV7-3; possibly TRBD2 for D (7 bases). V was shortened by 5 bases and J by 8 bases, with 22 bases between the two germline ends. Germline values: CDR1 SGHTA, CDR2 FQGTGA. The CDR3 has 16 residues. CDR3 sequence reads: CASSPNWGGGRHEQFF. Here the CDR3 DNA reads TGTGCCAGCAGCCCCAACTGGGGGGGCGGGCGCCATGAGCAGTTCTTC.

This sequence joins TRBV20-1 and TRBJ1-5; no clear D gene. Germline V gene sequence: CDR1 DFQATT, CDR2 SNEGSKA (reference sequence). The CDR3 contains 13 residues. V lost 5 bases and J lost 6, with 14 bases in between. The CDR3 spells CSAGLTTTQPQHF. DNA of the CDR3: TGCAGTGCTGGACTGACTACGACTCAGCCCCAGCATTTT.

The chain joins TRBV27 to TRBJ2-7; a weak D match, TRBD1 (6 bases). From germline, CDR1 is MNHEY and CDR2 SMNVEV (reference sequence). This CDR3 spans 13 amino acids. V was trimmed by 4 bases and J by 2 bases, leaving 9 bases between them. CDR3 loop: CASSSGTPYEQYF. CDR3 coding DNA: TGTGCCAGCAGTTCCGGGACACCCTACGAGCAGTACTTC.

CDR3 nucleotides: TGCGCCAGCAGCCCCCCGGGAACAGATACGCAGTATTTT. Protein product: CASSPPGTDTQYF. J is TRBJ2-3 and V is TRBV10-2; D perhaps matches TRBD2 (5 bases). Germline CDR1 WSHSY, CDR2 SAAADI. V was cut by 6 bases and J by 3 bases, with 10 bases left in between. The CDR3 has 13 residues.

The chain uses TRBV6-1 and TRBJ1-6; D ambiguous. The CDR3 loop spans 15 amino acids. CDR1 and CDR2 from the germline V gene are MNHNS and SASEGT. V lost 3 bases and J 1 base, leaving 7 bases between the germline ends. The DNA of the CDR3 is TGTGCCAGCAGTGATGCCGGATCCTATAATTCACCCCTCCACTTT. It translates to CASSDAGSYNSPLHF.

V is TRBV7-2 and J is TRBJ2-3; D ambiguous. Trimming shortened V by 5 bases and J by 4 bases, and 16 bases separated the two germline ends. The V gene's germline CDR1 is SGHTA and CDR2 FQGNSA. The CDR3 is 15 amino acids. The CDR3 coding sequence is TGTGCCAGCAGCGCCCTCAACCCCACGTCAGATACGCAGTATTTT. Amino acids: CASSALNPTSDTQYF.

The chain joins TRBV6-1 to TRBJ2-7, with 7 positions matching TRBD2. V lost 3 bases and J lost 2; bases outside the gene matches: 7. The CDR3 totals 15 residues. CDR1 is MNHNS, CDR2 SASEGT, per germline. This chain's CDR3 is CASSDRPGTTYEQYF. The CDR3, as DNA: TGTGCCAGCAGTGACAGACCCGGGACTACCTACGAGCAGTACTTC.

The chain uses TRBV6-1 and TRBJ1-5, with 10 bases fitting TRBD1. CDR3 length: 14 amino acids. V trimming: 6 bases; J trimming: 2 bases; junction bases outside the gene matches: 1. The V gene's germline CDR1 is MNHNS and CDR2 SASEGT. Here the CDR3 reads CASRGTGGNQPQHF. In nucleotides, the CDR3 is TGTGCCAGCAGAGGGACAGGGGGCAATCAGCCCCAGCATTTT.

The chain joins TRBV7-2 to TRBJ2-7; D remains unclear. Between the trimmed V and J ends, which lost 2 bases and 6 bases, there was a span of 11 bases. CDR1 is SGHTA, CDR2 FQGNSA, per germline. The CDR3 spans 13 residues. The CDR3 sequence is CASSLISVGEQYF. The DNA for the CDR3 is TGTGCCAGCAGCTTAATTTCCGTGGGCGAGCAGTACTTC.

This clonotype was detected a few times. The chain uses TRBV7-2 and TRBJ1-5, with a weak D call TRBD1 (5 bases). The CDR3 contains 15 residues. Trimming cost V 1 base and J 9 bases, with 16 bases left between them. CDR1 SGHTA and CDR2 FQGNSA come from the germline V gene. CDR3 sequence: CASSLGLLGRGPQHF. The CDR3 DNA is TGTGCCAGCAGCTTAGGGCTATTGGGGCGGGGGCCCCAGCATTTT.

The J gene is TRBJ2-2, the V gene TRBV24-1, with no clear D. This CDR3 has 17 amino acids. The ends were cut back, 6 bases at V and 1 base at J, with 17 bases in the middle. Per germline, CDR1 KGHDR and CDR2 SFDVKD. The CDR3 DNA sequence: TGTGCCACCAGTTCCCCTTGGCACGCAGGGAACACCGGGGAGCTGTTTTTT. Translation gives CATSSPWHAGNTGELFF.

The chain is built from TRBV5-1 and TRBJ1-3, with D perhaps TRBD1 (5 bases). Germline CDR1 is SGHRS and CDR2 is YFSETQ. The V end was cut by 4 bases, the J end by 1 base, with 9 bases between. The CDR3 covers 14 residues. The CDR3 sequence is CASSVGGSGNTIYF. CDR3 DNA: TGCGCCAGCAGCGTCGGGGGGTCTGGAAACACCATATATTTT.

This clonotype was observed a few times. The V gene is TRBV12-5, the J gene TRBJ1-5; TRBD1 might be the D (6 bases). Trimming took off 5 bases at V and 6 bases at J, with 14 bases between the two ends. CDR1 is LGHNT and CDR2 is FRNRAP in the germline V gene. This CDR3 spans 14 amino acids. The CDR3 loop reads CASGAQGMGQPQHF. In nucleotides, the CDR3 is TGTGCTAGTGGTGCTCAGGGGATGGGTCAGCCCCAGCATTTT.

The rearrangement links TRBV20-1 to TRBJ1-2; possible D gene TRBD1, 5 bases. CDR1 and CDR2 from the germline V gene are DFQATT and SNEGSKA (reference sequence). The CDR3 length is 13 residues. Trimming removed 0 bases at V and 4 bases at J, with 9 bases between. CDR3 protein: CSARDGGGYGYTF. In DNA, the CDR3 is TGCAGTGCTAGAGATGGCGGGGGCTATGGCTACACCTTC.

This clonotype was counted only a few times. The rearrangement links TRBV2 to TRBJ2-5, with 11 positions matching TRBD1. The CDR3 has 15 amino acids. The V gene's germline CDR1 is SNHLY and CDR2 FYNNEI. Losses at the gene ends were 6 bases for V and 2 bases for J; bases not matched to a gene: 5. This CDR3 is CASRGTGGRQETQYF. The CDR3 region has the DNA TGTGCCAGCAGAGGGACAGGGGGACGGCAAGAGACCCAGTACTTC.

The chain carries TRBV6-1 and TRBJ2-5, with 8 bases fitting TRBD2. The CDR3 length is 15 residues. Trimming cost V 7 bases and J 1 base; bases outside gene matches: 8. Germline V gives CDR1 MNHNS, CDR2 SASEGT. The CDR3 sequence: CASTLSLAVQETQYF. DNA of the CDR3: TGTGCCAGCACCCTTTCACTAGCGGTCCAAGAGACCCAGTACTTC.

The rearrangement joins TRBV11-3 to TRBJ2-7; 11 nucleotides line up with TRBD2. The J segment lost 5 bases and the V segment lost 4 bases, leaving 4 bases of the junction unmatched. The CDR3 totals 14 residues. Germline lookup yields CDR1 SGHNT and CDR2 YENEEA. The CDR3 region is CASSSSGRPNEQYF. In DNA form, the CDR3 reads TGTGCCAGCAGCTCTAGCGGGAGGCCAAACGAGCAGTACTTC.

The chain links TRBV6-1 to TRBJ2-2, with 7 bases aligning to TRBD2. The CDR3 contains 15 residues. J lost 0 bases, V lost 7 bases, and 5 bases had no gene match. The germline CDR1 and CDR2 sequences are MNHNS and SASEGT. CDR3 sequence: CASIGGGANTGELFF. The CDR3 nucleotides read TGTGCCAGCATAGGTGGGGGGGCGAACACCGGGGAGCTGTTTTTT.

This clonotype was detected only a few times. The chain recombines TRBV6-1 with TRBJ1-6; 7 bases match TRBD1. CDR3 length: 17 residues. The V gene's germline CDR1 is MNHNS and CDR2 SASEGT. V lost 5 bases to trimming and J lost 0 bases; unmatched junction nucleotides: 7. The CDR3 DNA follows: TGTGCCAGCAGTCTGGGACAGACCAGCTCCTATAATTCACCCCTCCACTTT. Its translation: CASSLGQTSSYNSPLHF.

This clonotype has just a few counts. The CDR3 DNA reads TGTGCCAGCAGTTCGGGACAGGGAAAGGATACGCAGTATTTT. Translation gives CASSSGQGKDTQYF. The rearrangement uses TRBV7-9 and TRBJ2-3, with 9 bases that match TRBD1. Germline-derived CDR1 and CDR2 are SEHNR and FQNEAQ (reference sequence). The length of the CDR3 is 14 residues. J gave up 6 bases and V 6 bases, and 7 bases lay outside the gene matches.